This TCR beta chain comes out of a study of blood T cell repertoires in COVID-19. In the study overall: From T cells, B-cell-depleted T cells, or PBMCs came the material, which was cDNA or gDNA.

This clone was detected only once. Libraries were prepared by immunoSEQ multiplex PCR; TCRdb keeps only in-frame clonotypes and omits some of them. Seen here are about 190,000 clones, roughly four fifths observed once, and the top ten hold about 6.5%. The specimen was peripheral blood. The sequence was collected from a woman aged 40 to 50 with acute or convalescent COVID-19.

This CDR3 reads CASSLVRDRNTGELFF. CDR3 sequence (DNA): TGTGCCAGCAGCTTGGTAAGGGACAGAAACACCGGGGAGCTGTTTTTT. This chain uses TRBV5-4 with TRBJ2-2; 7 bases map to TRBD1. This CDR3 contains 16 residues. The germline CDR1 and CDR2 sequences are SGHNT and YYREEE (reference sequence). After removal of 0 bases from V and 2 bases from J, the junction contained 4 bases not matched to a gene. The full variable domain, with the rest looked up from reference TRBV5-4 and TRBJ2-2, is ETGVTQSPTHLIKTRGQQVTLRCSSQSGHNTVSWYQQALGQGPQFIFQYYREEENGRGNFPPRFSGLQFPNYSSELNVNALELDDSALYLCASSLVRDRNTGELFFGEGSRLTVL.